Detailed here is one T cell receptor (beta chain). The antigen is undetermined. The sample originates from a study of T cells in tumors after PD-1 blockade. Study as a whole: Daily vismodegib 150 mg continued in a subset of anti-PD-1-treated patients.

Overall study findings and caveats: Expanded exhausted CD8+ clones after therapy were mostly novel clonotypes. Two pre-treatment samples showed no clonal replacement between them.

The V end lost 1 base, the J end lost 3 bases, and 1 base lay between the germline ends. The CDR3 is made up of 12 amino acids. The data were produced by immunoSEQ multiplex PCR, yet TCRdb's version contains in-frame clones alone and is incomplete. The sample records 7,000 to 9,500 clones, nearly 70% being singletons. This clonotype was obtained from a human donor with basal cell carcinoma. This sequence joins TRBV12-3 or TRBV12-4 and TRBJ1-3; no firm D call. Source: tumor tissue, taken after anti-PD-1 treatment. In nucleotides, the CDR3 is TGTGCCAGCAGTTTAGTTGGAAACACCATATATTTT. Protein sequence: CASSLVGNTIYF.